The 14 T cell receptor beta chains reported below all come from one sample, sequenced in a study of shared clonotypes between healthy human individuals. Some clones are missing from TCRdb's copy, which holds only in-frame ones; the method was immunoSEQ multiplex PCR. The sample includes about 1 million clones, around 76% of them seen just once. Sequenced: memory CD4+ T cells sorted from blood. Described subset: CD45RA-negative fraction. The receptors come from a man aged 18 to 30 in good health.

The chain employs TRBV19 and TRBJ2-7, with D tentatively TRBD1 or TRBD2 (6 bases each). The CDR3 totals 13 residues. Germline V gene data show CDR1 as LNHDA and CDR2 as SQIVND (reference sequence). Trimming removed 4 bases from V and 2 bases from J, with 9 bases in between. This CDR3 reads CASSRGGTYEQYF. DNA for the CDR3: TGTGCCAGTAGTAGAGGGGGGACCTACGAGCAGTACTTC.

Points on this clone: Other DNA sequences within the sample encode an identical CDR3. The chain uses TRBV25-1 and TRBJ1-6; D gene ambiguous. Trimming cost V 5 bases and J 0 bases, with 11 bases left between them. CDR1 MGHDK and CDR2 SYGVNS come from the germline V gene. This CDR3 is 16 amino acids long. Here the CDR3 reads CASSLDRSSYNSPLHF. The CDR3 DNA sequence: TGTGCCAGCAGTTTGGACCGAAGCTCCTATAATTCACCCCTCCACTTT.

This rearrangement joins TRBV6-4 to TRBJ1-1, with D unresolved. Germline CDR1 and CDR2: MRHNA and SNTAGT. CDR3 length: 13 amino acids. The V and J ends lost 3 bases and 1 base respectively, with 6 bases between them. For the CDR3, the DNA is TGTGCCAGCAGTGAGGCGGAGAACACTGAAGCTTTCTTT. Translating gives CASSEAENTEAFF.

This clone was seen just once. The gene calls are TRBV28 and TRBJ2-7, with 10 nucleotides matching TRBD1. This CDR3 is built from 16 residues. V lost 5 bases to trimming and J lost 4 bases; unmatched junction nucleotides: 11. Germline-derived CDR1 and CDR2 are MDHEN and SYDVKM. DNA for the CDR3: TGTGCCAGCAGTCCGGGCGGACAGGGGGGACTATACGAGCAGTACTTC. This codes for CASSPGGQGGLYEQYF.

The chain links TRBV5-1 to TRBJ2-7; no definite D call. This CDR3 is built from 12 residues. The germline gives CDR1 SGHRS, CDR2 YFSETQ. V was shortened by 2 bases and J by 1 base, with 4 bases between the two germline ends. CDR3 region: CASSFGSYEQYF. CDR3 in DNA: TGCGCCAGCAGCTTCGGTTCCTACGAGCAGTACTTC. Filled out from reference TRBV5-1 and TRBJ2-7, the complete variable domain reads KAGVTQTPRYLIKTRGQQVTLSCSPISGHRSVSWYQQTPGQGLQFLFEYFSETQRNKGNFPGRFSGRQFSNSRSEMNVSTLELGDSALYLCASSFGSYEQYFGPGTRLTVT.

The CDR3 DNA reads as TGTGCCAGCAGTGTTTCAGATACGCAGTATTTT. This sequence encodes CASSVSDTQYF. The genes are TRBV2 and TRBJ2-3, with D unresolved. The germline CDR1 and CDR2 sequences are SNHLY and FYNNEI. This CDR3 spans 11 amino acids. V lost 4 bases to trimming and J lost 4 bases, with 3 bases between them.

The chain recombines TRBV5-1 with TRBJ2-3; D perhaps matches TRBD2 (6 bases). Deletions cut 0 bases from V and 3 bases from J, with 14 bases between. Germline-derived CDR1 and CDR2 are SGHRS and YFSETQ. The CDR3 length is 16 residues. Written as DNA, the CDR3 is TGCGCCAGCAGCTTGGGCCGGGGGTTATTGACAGATACGCAGTATTTT. Translating gives CASSLGRGLLTDTQYF.

This clone has just a few counts. The chain employs TRBV9 and TRBJ2-1, with 9 nucleotides matching TRBD2. V was pared by 2 bases and J by 9 bases, with 9 bases of the junction left unmatched. CDR1 SGDLS and CDR2 YYNGEE come from the germline V gene. CDR3 length: 15 amino acids. The CDR3 reads CASSVVGLAISEQFF. The CDR3, as DNA: TGTGCCAGCAGCGTGGTGGGACTAGCCATCAGTGAGCAGTTCTTC.

The genes are TRBV15 and TRBJ1-1, with TRBD1 as a possible D gene (6 bases). V lost 3 bases, J lost 0 bases, and 11 bases lay in between. This CDR3 region has 15 residues. Germline V gene data show CDR1 as LNHNV and CDR2 as YYDKDF (reference sequence). Here the CDR3 reads CATSRDSNMNTEAFF. The CDR3 coding sequence is TGTGCCACCAGCAGGGACAGTAACATGAACACTGAAGCTTTCTTT.

V and J are TRBV19 and TRBJ1-6, with D unresolved. Trimming cost V 8 bases and J 7 bases, with 9 bases left between them. The germline V gene encodes CDR1 LNHDA and CDR2 SQIVND (reference sequence). The CDR3 loop spans 12 amino acids. CDR3 sequence (DNA): TGTGCCAGTGGGCTGCGGAATTCACCCCTCCACTTT. Amino acids: CASGLRNSPLHF.

The chain couples TRBV5-3 to TRBJ2-7; 7 positions match TRBD2. TRBV5-3 is an ORF, and what it does is uncertain. Trimming cost V 4 bases and J 5 bases; bases outside gene matches: 12. There are 15 residues in the CDR3. In DNA form, the CDR3 reads TGTGCCAGAAGCCATTGGAGGCGGGAGTCGGACGAGCAGTACTTC. This translates into CARSHWRRESDEQYF.

This clone was counted between two and nine times. The V call is TRBV7-9, the J call TRBJ1-2; D is perhaps TRBD1 (6 bases). The germline gives CDR1 SEHNR, CDR2 FQNEAQ (reference sequence). The CDR3 is made up of 14 amino acids. Trimming stripped 3 bases from V and 7 bases from J, with 15 bases between. CDR3 loop: CASSLGTGMSGYTF. The CDR3 DNA sequence: TGTGCCAGCAGCTTGGGAACAGGGATGAGTGGCTACACCTTC. The full variable domain, completed using reference TRBV7-9 and TRBJ1-2, is DTGVSQNPRHKITKRGQNVTFRCDPISEHNRLYWYRQTLGQGPEFLTYFQNEAQLEKSRLLSDRFSAERPKGSFSTLEIQRTEQGDSAMYLCASSLGTGMSGYTFGSGTRLTVV.

This clone was seen a single time. In nucleotides, the CDR3 is TGTGCCAGCAGTGAATATGGGAGCGGGACAAAGGGCTACACCTTC. It specifies CASSEYGSGTKGYTF. This rearrangement joins TRBV6-1 to TRBJ1-2; D perhaps matches TRBD1 (6 bases). The CDR3 has 15 residues. Germline values: CDR1 MNHNS, CDR2 SASEGT. V gave up 2 bases and J gave up 8 bases, with 18 bases separating them.

This clone was found a few times. The rearrangement joins TRBV30 to TRBJ1-6; D perhaps matches TRBD1 (5 bases). Germline-derived CDR1 and CDR2 are GTSNPN and SVGIG (reference sequence). The CDR3 covers 14 residues. Trimming stripped 5 bases from V and 7 bases from J, with 15 bases between. The CDR3 protein is CAWGTGTENSPLHF. CDR3 DNA sequence: TGTGCCTGGGGGACCGGGACGGAGAATTCACCCCTCCACTTT.